This entry lists 8 T cell receptor beta chains sequenced from one sample in a study of cytomegalovirus exposure and HLA in healthy donors. The repertoire was sequenced with immunoSEQ multiplex PCR; TCRdb's copy has only in-frame clones and lacks some. This table holds over 100,000 clones, 88% found once. The specimen sequenced was PBMCs. These receptors all stem from a woman aged 18-35 years in good health and CMV-seronegative.

The gene calls are TRBV15 and TRBJ1-2, with D hard to call. CDR1 is LNHNV, CDR2 YYDKDF, per germline (reference sequence). The CDR3 length is 13 residues. V was trimmed by 3 bases and J by 2 bases, leaving 7 bases between them. CDR3 nucleotide sequence: TGTGCCACCAGCAGTAACAGCAACTATGGCTACACCTTC. It encodes CATSSNSNYGYTF.

The chain recombines TRBV7-2 with TRBJ2-5; D is perhaps TRBD2 (6 bases). Trimming removed 3 bases from V and 0 bases from J, with 8 bases in between. Germline CDR1 and CDR2: SGHTA and FQGNSA. This CDR3 region has 14 residues. CDR3 DNA sequence: TGTGCCAGCAGCTTTGCGGGATACCAAGAGACCCAGTACTTC. Protein sequence: CASSFAGYQETQYF.

The chain couples TRBV7-3 to TRBJ2-7; 8 bases match TRBD1. The V gene end was trimmed by 2 bases and the J gene end by 2 bases; junction bases not matched to a gene: 5. The germline V gene has CDR1 SGHTA and CDR2 FQGTGA. This CDR3 is built from 15 residues. The CDR3 reads CASSLAGGLTYEQYF. For the CDR3, the DNA is TGTGCCAGCAGCTTAGCAGGGGGCCTCACCTACGAGCAGTACTTC.

The rearrangement joins TRBV28 to TRBJ2-3; 11 nucleotides line up with TRBD2. V shed 7 bases and J 2 bases; nucleotides not matched to a gene: 5. The CDR3 loop spans 15 amino acids. Germline V CDR1 and CDR2: MDHEN, SYDVKM. The CDR3 protein is CASTIAGGITDTQYF. The DNA for the CDR3 is TGTGCCAGCACCATAGCGGGAGGGATCACAGATACGCAGTATTTT.

V usage is TRBV7-9 and J usage is TRBJ2-7; 7 nucleotides line up with TRBD1. J lost 4 bases, V lost 5 bases, and 8 bases had no gene match. This CDR3 spans 14 amino acids. Germline lookup yields CDR1 SEHNR and CDR2 FQNEAQ (reference sequence). The CDR3 DNA reads as TGTGCCAGCAGCCCGGTAGGGGGCACGTACGAGCAGTACTTC. Translating it yields CASSPVGGTYEQYF. Based on the CDR3 plus reference TRBV7-9 and TRBJ2-7, the full variable domain is DTGVSQNPRHKITKRGQNVTFRCDPISEHNRLYWYRQTLGQGPEFLTYFQNEAQLEKSRLLSDRFSAERPKGSFSTLEIQRTEQGDSAMYLCASSPVGGTYEQYFGPGTRLTVT.

This rearrangement joins TRBV11-2 to TRBJ2-1; weak D call: TRBD2 (6 bases). Germline CDR1 is SGHAT and CDR2 is FQNNGV. This CDR3 region has 14 residues. Trimming removed 1 base at V and 7 bases at J, with 11 bases between. CDR3 loop: CASSLGGGRNEQFF. The CDR3 coding sequence is TGTGCCAGCAGCTTAGGTGGGGGGAGGAATGAGCAGTTCTTC.

The chain couples TRBV27 to TRBJ1-1, with D possibly matching TRBD1 (6 bases). The CDR3 spans 17 residues. From germline, CDR1 is MNHEY and CDR2 SMNVEV (reference sequence). V lost 3 bases and J 4 bases, leaving 21 bases between the germline ends. The CDR3 sequence: CASSFVGGGPRGTEAFF. The CDR3 DNA sequence: TGTGCCAGCAGTTTCGTCGGCGGGGGCCCTCGGGGCACTGAAGCTTTCTTT.

V gene TRBV9 combines with J gene TRBJ2-1; D gene ambiguous. The germline V gene has CDR1 SGDLS and CDR2 YYNGEE. The ends were cut back, 0 bases at V and 0 bases at J, with 4 bases in the middle. The CDR3 runs 14 residues. Here the CDR3 DNA reads TGTGCCAGCAGCGTAGATAACTCCTACAATGAGCAGTTCTTC. It translates to CASSVDNSYNEQFF.